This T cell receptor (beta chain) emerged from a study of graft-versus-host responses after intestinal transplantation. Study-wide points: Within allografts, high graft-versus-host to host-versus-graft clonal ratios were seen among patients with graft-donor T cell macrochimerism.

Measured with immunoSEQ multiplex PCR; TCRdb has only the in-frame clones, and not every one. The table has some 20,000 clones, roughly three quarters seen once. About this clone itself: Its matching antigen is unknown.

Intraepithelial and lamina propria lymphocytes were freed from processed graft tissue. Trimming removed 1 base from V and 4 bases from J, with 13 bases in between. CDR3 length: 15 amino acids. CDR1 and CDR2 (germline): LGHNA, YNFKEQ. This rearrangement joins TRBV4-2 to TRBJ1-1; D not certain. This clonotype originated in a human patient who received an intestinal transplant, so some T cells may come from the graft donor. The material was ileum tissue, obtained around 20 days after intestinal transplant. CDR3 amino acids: CASSQAFTAVTEAFF. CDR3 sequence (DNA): TGTGCCAGCAGCCAAGCGTTTACGGCGGTCACTGAAGCTTTCTTT.